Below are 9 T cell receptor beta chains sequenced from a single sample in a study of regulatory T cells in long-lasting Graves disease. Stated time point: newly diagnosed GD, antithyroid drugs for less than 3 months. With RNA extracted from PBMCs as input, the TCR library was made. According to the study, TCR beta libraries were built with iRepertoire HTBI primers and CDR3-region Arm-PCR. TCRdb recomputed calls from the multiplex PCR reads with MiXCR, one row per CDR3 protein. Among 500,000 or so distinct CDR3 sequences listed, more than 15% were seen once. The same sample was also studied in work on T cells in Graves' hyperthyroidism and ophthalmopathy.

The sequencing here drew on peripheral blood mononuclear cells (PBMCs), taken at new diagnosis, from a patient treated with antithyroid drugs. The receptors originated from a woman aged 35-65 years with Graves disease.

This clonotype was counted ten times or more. The CDR3 DNA sequence: TGCAGTGCTAACAGGGGAAACACTGAAGCTTTCTTT. Amino acid sequence: CSANRGNTEAFF. The genes are TRBV20-1 and TRBJ1-1; 7 nucleotides match TRBD1. Losses at the gene ends were 4 bases for V and 2 bases for J; bases not matched to a gene: 1. This CDR3 is 12 amino acids long. Germline CDR1 reads DFQATT; CDR2 reads SNEGSKA (reference sequence).

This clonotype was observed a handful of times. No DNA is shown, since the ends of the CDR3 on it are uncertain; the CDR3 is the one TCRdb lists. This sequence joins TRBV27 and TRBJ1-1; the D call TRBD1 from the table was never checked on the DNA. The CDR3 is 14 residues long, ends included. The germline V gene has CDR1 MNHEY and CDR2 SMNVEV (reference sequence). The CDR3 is CASSTFGAGTEAFF.

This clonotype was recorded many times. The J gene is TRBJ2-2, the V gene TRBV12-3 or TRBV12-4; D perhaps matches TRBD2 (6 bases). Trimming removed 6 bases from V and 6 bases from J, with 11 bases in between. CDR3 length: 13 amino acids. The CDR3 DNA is TGTGCCAGCAGGGGACTGGGGGCCGGGGAGCTGTTTTTT. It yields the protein CASRGLGAGELFF.

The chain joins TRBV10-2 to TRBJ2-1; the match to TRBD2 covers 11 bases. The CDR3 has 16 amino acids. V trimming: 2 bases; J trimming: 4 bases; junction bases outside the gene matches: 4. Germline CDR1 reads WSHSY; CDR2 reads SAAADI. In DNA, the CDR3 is TGCGCCAGCAGTGAGGGGCTAGCGGGGGGTTACAATGAGCAGTTCTTC. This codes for CASSEGLAGGYNEQFF.

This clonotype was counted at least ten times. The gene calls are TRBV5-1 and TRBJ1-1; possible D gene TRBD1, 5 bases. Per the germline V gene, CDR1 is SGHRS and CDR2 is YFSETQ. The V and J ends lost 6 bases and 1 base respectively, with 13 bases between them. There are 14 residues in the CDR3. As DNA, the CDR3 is TGCGCCAGCAATCCGGGGCCCCAGAACACTGAAGCTTTCTTT. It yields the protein CASNPGPQNTEAFF.

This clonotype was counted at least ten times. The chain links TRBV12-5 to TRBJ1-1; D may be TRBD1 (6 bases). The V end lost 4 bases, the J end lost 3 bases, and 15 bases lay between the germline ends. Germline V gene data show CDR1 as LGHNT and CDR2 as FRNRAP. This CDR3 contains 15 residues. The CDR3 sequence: CASGSPGGGDTEAFF. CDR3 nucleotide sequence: TGTGCTAGTGGTTCGCCCGGGGGGGGCGACACTGAAGCTTTCTTT.

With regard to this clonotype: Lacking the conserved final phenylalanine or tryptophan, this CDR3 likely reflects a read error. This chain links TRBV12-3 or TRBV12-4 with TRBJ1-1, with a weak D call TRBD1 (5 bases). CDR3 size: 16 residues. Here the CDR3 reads CASSLALSGANTEAFS. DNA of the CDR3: TGTGCCAGCAGCTTAGCCTTGTCCGGGGCGAACACTGAAGCTTTCTCT.

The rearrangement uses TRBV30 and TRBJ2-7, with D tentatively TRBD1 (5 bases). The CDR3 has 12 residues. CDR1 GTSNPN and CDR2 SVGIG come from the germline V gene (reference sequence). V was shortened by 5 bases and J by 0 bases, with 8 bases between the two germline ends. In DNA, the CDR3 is TGTGCCTGGGGGGCCGCCTCCTACGAGCAGTACTTC. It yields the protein CAWGAASYEQYF.

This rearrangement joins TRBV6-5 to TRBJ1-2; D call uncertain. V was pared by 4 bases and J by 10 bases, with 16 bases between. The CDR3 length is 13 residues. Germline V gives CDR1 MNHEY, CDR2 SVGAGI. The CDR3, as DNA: TGTGCCAGCAGTTCTGGGCCCAACGGGGACTACACCTTC. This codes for CASSSGPNGDYTF.